This entry features one T cell receptor beta chain sequence. This sample stems from a study of control samples from healthy donors and cancer patients. With 2 bases removed from V and 4 bases from J, the gap between germline ends came to 10 bases. The germline gives CDR1 SGHNT, CDR2 YYREEE (reference sequence). The length of the CDR3 is 14 residues. Generated by immunoSEQ multiplex PCR, the TCRdb table keeps only in-frame clones and is missing some. The data show tens of thousands of clones, about nine tenths seen once. The J gene is TRBJ1-5, the V gene TRBV5-4; the D is unclear. The material sequenced was PBMCs. The TCR originated in a man in his fifties with lung cancer. CDR3 region: CASSFERVNQPQHF. CDR3 bases: TGTGCCAGCAGCTTCGAAAGGGTTAATCAGCCCCAGCATTTT.